The next 5 T cell receptor beta chains were all read from a single sample in a study of cytomegalovirus exposure and HLA in healthy donors. The method was immunoSEQ multiplex PCR; TCRdb's version includes in-frame clones alone and lacks a portion of them. Of around 300,000 clones listed, roughly 90% are singletons. The material sequenced was PBMCs. These receptors all stem from a young man in good health and CMV-seronegative.

Only a few counts were recorded for this clone. The chain joins TRBV2 to TRBJ1-6, with D perhaps TRBD1 (5 bases). There are 12 residues in the CDR3. V shed 3 bases and J shed 12 bases, with 9 bases lying between them. From germline, CDR1 is SNHLY and CDR2 FYNNEI. CDR3 in amino acids: CASSDGGGPLHF. CDR3 DNA sequence: TGTGCCAGCAGTGACGGGGGTGGACCCCTCCACTTT.

The chain is built from TRBV7-9 and TRBJ1-2; 9 bases line up with TRBD1. Germline V gives CDR1 SEHNR, CDR2 FQNEAQ (reference sequence). CDR3 length: 14 residues. Germline trimming cut 5 bases from V and 8 bases from J; bases unmatched to any gene: 9. Here the CDR3 reads CASSRGQGSEGYTF. CDR3 nucleotide sequence: TGTGCCAGCAGCCGAGGACAGGGGTCGGAAGGCTACACCTTC. Full variable domain (remainder filled in from reference TRBV7-9 and TRBJ1-2): DTGVSQNPRHKITKRGQNVTFRCDPISEHNRLYWYRQTLGQGPEFLTYFQNEAQLEKSRLLSDRFSAERPKGSFSTLEIQRTEQGDSAMYLCASSRGQGSEGYTFGSGTRLTVV.

The rearrangement uses TRBV6-6 and TRBJ2-4; perhaps TRBD2 as D (6 bases). Between the trimmed V and J ends, which lost 6 bases and 6 bases, there was a span of 12 bases. The CDR3 loop spans 13 amino acids. CDR1 MNHNY and CDR2 SVGAGI come from the germline V gene (reference sequence). The CDR3 DNA reads TGTGCCAGCAGCAAGGAGGGCTTAAACATTCAGTACTTC. Translated: CASSKEGLNIQYF.

This sequence joins TRBV19 and TRBJ1-3; no firm D call. The germline V gene has CDR1 LNHDA and CDR2 SQIVND (reference sequence). V dropped 3 bases and J dropped 3 bases, with 3 bases sitting between them. The CDR3 length is 12 residues. The CDR3 loop is CASSINGNTIYF. Here the CDR3 DNA reads TGTGCCAGTAGTATTAATGGAAACACCATATATTTT.

This clone was counted once. This chain links TRBV18 with TRBJ1-5; a possible D gene is TRBD1 (6 bases). The V and J ends lost 3 bases and 11 bases respectively, with 14 bases between them. Germline CDR1 reads KGHSH; CDR2 reads LQKENI. The CDR3 length is 13 residues. Written as DNA, the CDR3 is TGTGCCAGCTCACCGAGCAGGGGTGAGTCCCAGCATTTT. Protein sequence: CASSPSRGESQHF.